Listed below are T cell receptor beta chains from one sample, sequenced in a study of OX40 agonist ivuxolimab in advanced cancers. Clones were read by immunoSEQ multiplex PCR, and TCRdb kept only the in-frame ones, dropping some. The sample includes about 62,000 clones, 85% of them seen just once. The starting material was CD4+ or CD8+ T cells sorted from blood, obtained in a trial of the OX40 agonist ivuxolimab. The receptors originated from an adult with an advanced solid tumor such as melanoma, head and neck, liver or kidney cancer. Each CDR3 is given with its conserved first and last residue.

v_gene	CDR3aa
TRBV30	CAWSVPTVSSGNTIYF
TRBV2	CASSDPNNEQFF
TRBV9	CASSRSGSTDTQYF
TRBV6-5	CASSSPAASRGGYTF
TRBV9	CASSVGADYNEQFF
TRBV5-1	CASSPKLSLGTDTQYF
TRBV19	CASTDSRGFANVLTF
TRBV25-1	CASSEPGQGEEAFF
TRBV10-3	CAISGGLAGYNEQFF
TRBV7-3	CASRPVGYGYTF
TRBV25-1	CASSPSRGGQETQYF
TRBV6-5	CASSSHPYGYTF
TRBV29-1	CSVEDRRARDEAFF